Following are 4 T cell receptor beta chains from one sample sequenced in a study of T cell responses to AZD1222 COVID-19 vaccine. Produced via immunoSEQ multiplex PCR; TCRdb's table is partial and in-frame only. The sample lists about 83,000 clones, over 80% seen once, with about 4.9% in the top ten. The sequences come from peripheral blood, collected on day 0 of MenACWY control vaccination. The receptor source for this set is an adult in good health.

This chain joins TRBV6-2 or TRBV6-3 and TRBJ2-7, with TRBD2 identical over 14 bases. This CDR3 region has 15 residues. The junction had 4 bases not matched to a gene; V was cut back by 5 bases and J by 4 bases. From germline, CDR1 is MNHEY and CDR2 SVGEGT. Here the CDR3 reads CASSRGLAGEYEQYF. The CDR3 DNA reads TGTGCCAGCAGTAGGGGACTAGCGGGAGAGTACGAGCAGTACTTC.

DNA for the CDR3: TGCGCCAGCAGCCAAGGAGGCCTCGGGGCCTCGAACACTGAAGCTTTCTTT. The encoded protein is CASSQGGLGASNTEAFF. The chain combines TRBV4-1 with TRBJ1-1, with D possibly TRBD1 on 5 matching bases. The V and J ends lost 1 base and 1 base respectively, with 16 bases between them. From germline, CDR1 is MGHRA and CDR2 YSYEKL. CDR3 length: 17 residues.

This clone was seen a single time. The genes are TRBV4-2 and TRBJ2-7, with a tentative D call TRBD2 (6 bases). The V and J ends lost 0 bases and 4 bases respectively, with 13 bases between them. Germline V gene lookup returns CDR1 LGHNA and CDR2 YNFKEQ. CDR3 length: 15 amino acids. The CDR3 DNA reads TGTGCCAGCAGCCAAGACGCCGGGACTTCATACGAGCAGTACTTC. Amino acids: CASSQDAGTSYEQYF.

The V and J genes are TRBV2 and TRBJ1-1; D may be TRBD1 (5 bases). Trimming stripped 10 bases from V and 3 bases from J, with 18 bases between. The CDR3 consists of 14 residues. Germline V gene lookup returns CDR1 SNHLY and CDR2 FYNNEI. CDR3 in DNA: TGTGCCACCCCTCCGAAGGCCAGGGACACTGAAGCTTTCTTT. Translating gives CATPPKARDTEAFF. The entire variable domain, with the rest obtained from reference TRBV2 and TRBJ1-1, is as follows: EPEVTQTPSHQVTQMGQEVILRCVPISNHLYFYWYRQILGQKVEFLVSFYNNEISEKSEIFDDQFSVERPDGSNFTLKIRSTKLEDSAMYFCATPPKARDTEAFFGQGTRLTVV.